This T cell receptor (beta chain) stems from a study of technical replicates of blood from several donors. The CDR3 covers 15 residues. V trimming: 6 bases; J trimming: 6 bases; junction bases outside the gene matches: 9. The germline gives CDR1 MDHEN, CDR2 SYDVKM. Profiling relied on immunoSEQ multiplex PCR, and the TCRdb table lists in-frame clones only, not all of them. The table shows some 11,000 clones, with roughly 94% occurring only once. This sequence originates from a human donor in good health. The V and J genes are TRBV28 and TRBJ2-3; 10 positions agree with TRBD2. The sample consisted of PBMCs. The CDR3 sequence: CASSPREREGDTQYF. The CDR3 nucleotides read TGTGCCAGCAGCCCCCGGGAGCGGGAGGGTGATACGCAGTATTTT.